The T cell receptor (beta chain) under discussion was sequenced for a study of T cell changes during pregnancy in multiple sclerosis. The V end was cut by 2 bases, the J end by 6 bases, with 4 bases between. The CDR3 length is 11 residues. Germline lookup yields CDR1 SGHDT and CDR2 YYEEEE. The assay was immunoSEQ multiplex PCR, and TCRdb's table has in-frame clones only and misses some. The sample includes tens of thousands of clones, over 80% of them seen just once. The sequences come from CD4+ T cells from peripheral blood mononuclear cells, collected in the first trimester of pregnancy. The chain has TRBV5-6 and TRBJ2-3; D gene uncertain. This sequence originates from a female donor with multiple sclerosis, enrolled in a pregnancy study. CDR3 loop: CASSFEDTQYF. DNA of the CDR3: TGTGCCAGCAGCTTCGAGGATACGCAGTATTTT. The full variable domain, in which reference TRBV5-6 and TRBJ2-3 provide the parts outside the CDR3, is DAGVTQSPTHLIKTRGQQVTLRCSPKSGHDTVSWYQQALGQGPQFIFQYYEEEERQRGNFPDRFSGHQFPNYSSELNVNALLLGDSALYLCASSFEDTQYFGPGTRLTVL.